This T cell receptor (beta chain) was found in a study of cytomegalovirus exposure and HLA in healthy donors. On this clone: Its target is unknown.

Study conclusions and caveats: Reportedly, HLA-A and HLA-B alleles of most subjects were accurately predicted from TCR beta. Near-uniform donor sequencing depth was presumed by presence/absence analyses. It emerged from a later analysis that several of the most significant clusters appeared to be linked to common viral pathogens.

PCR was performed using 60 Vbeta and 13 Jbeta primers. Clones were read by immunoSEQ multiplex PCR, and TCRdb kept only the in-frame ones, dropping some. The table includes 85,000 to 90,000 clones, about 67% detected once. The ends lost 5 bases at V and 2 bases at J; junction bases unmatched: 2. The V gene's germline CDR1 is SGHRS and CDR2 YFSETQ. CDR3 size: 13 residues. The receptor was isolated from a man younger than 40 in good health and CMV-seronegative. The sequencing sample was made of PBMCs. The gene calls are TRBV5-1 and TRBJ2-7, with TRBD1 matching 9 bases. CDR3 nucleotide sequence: TGCGCCAGCAGATGGACAGGGGCCTACGAGCAGTACTTC. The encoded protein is CASRWTGAYEQYF.